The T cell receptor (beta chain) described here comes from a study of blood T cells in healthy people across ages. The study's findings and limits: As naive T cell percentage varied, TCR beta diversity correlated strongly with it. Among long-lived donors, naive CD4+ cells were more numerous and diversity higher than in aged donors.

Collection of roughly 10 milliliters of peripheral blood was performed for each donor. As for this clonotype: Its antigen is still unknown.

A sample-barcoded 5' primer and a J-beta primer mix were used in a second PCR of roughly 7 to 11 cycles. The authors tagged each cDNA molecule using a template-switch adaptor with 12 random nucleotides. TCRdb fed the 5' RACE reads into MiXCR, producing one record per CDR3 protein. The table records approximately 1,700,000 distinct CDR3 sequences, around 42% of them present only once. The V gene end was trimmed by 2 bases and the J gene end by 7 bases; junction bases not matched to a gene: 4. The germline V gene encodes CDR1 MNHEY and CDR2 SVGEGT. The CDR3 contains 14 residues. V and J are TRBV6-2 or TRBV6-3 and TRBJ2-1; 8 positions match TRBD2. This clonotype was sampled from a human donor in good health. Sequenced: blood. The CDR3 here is CASSYVAGLNEQFF. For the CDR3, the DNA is TGTGCCAGCAGTTACGTAGCGGGGTTGAATGAGCAGTTCTTC.